This T cell receptor beta chain originates from a study of OX40 agonist ivuxolimab in advanced cancers. Libraries were prepared by immunoSEQ multiplex PCR; TCRdb keeps only in-frame clonotypes and omits some of them. Of approximately 74,000 clones listed, 85% to 95% were seen once; the top ten hold about 0.32%. Trimming removed 5 bases at V and 0 bases at J, with 4 bases between. This CDR3 is 11 amino acids long. From germline, CDR1 is GTSNPN and CDR2 SVGIG (reference sequence). The clonotype originates from an adult with an advanced solid tumor such as melanoma, head and neck, liver or kidney cancer. This rearrangement joins TRBV30 to TRBJ1-2; no clear D gene. Sequencing was performed on CD4+ or CD8+ T cells sorted from blood, taken in a trial of the OX40 agonist ivuxolimab. The CDR3 DNA is TGTGCCTGGGCTTCTAACTATGGCTACACCTTC. As protein: CAWASNYGYTF.